This T cell receptor (beta chain) was observed in a study of CD8+CD57+ T cells in acquired aplastic anemia (dated by TCRdb to between 2017 and 2018). Looking at the study overall: On average, sorted CD4+ and CD8+ cells yielded around 3.4 ug of extracted DNA, with a range of roughly 0.18 to 30 ug. CD8+CD57+ expansion was defined as a frequency above the mean frequency observed in healthy subjects. The full study reports these points: No significant difference in CD8+ Simpson's diversity was found between patients and healthy controls (P=0.060). Some 27 CD8+ CDR3 sequences were found in both patients and controls but appeared to be highly expressed in patients and within the immunodominant clones of the patients.

This clonotype has more than one count but fewer than ten. Its cognate antigen has yet to be identified. Base qualities are not provided; no much larger clone lies one nucleotide away. Profiling of TCR beta VDJ combinations and CDR3 sequences used genomic DNA as the template. An Illumina HiSeq 2000 was the platform used for TCR repertoire sequencing. Under the source paper's analysis protocol: TRBV/TRBJ rearrangement plots, CDR3 size and DJ length profiles, and Simpson's diversity index were used to evaluate the repertoires. The most abundant DNA sequence in the deep sequencing data was taken as the immunodominant clone. CDR3 amino acid sequences were checked for sharing across subjects and were also compared against the VDJdb database and published repertoires. TCRdb reprocessing: public reads trimmed at Q25 with fastp, clones called with MiXCR, in-frame beta chains kept. When rows share a CDR3 protein, they turn into one entry using the most common DNA and genes. In this record, the V and J calls reflect TCRdb's handling and not the investigators' own analysis. The sample table shows some 180,000 distinct CDR3 sequences, and less than 50% are seen once. About an eighth of the sample is held by the ten biggest clonotypes.

Patients chosen for sequencing had shown expansion of CD8+CD57+ cells by flow cytometry. Every patient had a diagnosis of severe acquired aplastic anemia based on International Study of Aplastic Anemia and Agranulocytosis and Camitta criteria. At the time blood was sampled, none of the patients had received any therapy. In this study, sorted CD4+ and CD8+ T cells from the blood of healthy subjects and of severe aplastic anemia patients had their TCR repertoires deep-sequenced. Patients were enrolled in the USA under clinicaltrials.gov protocols 00001620, 01623167, 00001397, 00071045, 00081523 and 00961064. Ficoll-Paque density gradient centrifugation was used to isolate peripheral blood mononuclear cells. CD4+ and CD8+ T cells were sorted by FACS or magnetic beads before DNA extraction. The specimen was sorted CD4+, CD8+, or CD8+CD57+ T cells (not recorded which) from PBMCs. The TCR comes from a human donor with aplastic anemia.

The DNA sequence follows: TGTGCCACCAGTGATGGGGACACTGAAGCTTTCTTT. The encoded protein is CATSDGDTEAFF. Here the chain combines TRBV24-1 and TRBJ1-1; the D gene remains uncertain. The CDR3 has 12 amino acids, counting the end cysteine and phenylalanine. Only the CDR3 region is kept as DNA, spanning 36 bases read in frame from base 1. A distance of 4 bases separates the germline ends of V and J, which lose 3 bases and 3 bases respectively. The germline V gene supplies CDR1 KGHDR and CDR2 SFDVKD.